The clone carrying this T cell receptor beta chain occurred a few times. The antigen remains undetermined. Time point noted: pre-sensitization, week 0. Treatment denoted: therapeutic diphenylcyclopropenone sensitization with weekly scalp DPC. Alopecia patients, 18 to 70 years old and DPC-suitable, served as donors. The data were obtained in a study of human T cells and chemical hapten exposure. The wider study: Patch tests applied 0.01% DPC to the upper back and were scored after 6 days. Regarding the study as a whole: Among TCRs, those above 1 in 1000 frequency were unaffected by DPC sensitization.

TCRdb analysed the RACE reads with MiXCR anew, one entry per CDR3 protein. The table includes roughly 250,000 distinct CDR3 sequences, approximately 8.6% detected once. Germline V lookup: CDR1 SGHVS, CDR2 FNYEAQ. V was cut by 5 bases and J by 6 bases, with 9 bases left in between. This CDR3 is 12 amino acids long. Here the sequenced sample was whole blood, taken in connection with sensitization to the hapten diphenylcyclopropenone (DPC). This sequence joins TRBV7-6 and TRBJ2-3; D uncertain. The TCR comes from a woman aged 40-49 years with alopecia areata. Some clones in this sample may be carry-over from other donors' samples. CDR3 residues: CASSNRADTQYF. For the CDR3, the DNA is TGTGCCAGCAGCAACCGGGCCGATACGCAGTATTTT.